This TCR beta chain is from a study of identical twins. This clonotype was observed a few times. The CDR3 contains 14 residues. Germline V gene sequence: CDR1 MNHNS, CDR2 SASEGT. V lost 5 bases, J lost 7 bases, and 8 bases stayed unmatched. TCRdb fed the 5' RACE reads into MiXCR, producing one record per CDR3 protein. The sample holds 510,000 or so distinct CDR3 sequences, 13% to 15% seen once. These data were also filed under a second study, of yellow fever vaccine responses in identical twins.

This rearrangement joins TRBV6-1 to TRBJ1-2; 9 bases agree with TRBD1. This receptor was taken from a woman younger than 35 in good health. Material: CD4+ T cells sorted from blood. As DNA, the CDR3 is TGTGCCAGCAGTACCGGACAGGGGAGTTTTGGCTACACCTTC. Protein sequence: CASSTGQGSFGYTF.